This T cell receptor (beta chain) appears in the sequencing data of a study of PD-1 blockade in classical Hodgkin lymphoma. Following autologous stem cell transplantation, relapse occurred in every patient, and exposure to brentuximab vedotin varied. The V gene's germline CDR1 is MGHRA and CDR2 YSYEKL. Trimming stripped 1 base from V and 6 bases from J, with 15 bases between. The CDR3 has 15 amino acids. Libraries were prepared by immunoSEQ multiplex PCR; TCRdb keeps only in-frame clonotypes and omits some of them. The data contain more than 10,000 clones, just under 80% of them singletons. This sequence was found in a human donor with classical Hodgkin lymphoma. The sample here was peripheral blood mononuclear cells (PBMCs), taken at baseline. The chain uses TRBV4-1 and TRBJ1-2; D remains ambiguous. The CDR3 DNA follows: TGCGCCAGCAGCCAAGTTGTTGTGAGTTTCGATGGCTACACCTTC. It is translated as CASSQVVVSFDGYTF.